One T cell receptor (beta chain) is described in this entry. This record comes from a study of human T cells and chemical hapten exposure. Study overall: Patients, largely female, had alopecia areata, totalis or universalis.

As to time point: patch test 1, 2 weeks after DPC sensitization. Treatment meaning: therapeutic diphenylcyclopropenone sensitization with weekly scalp DPC. Blood collection took place prior to placing each patch test. Germline V gene data show CDR1 as MDHEN and CDR2 as SYDVKM. V shed 5 bases and J 8 bases; nucleotides not matched to a gene: 3. The CDR3 totals 14 residues. TCRdb recomputed calls from the RACE reads with MiXCR, one row per CDR3 protein. The data hold approximately 80,000 distinct CDR3 sequences, with about 10% observed a single time. This sequence joins TRBV28 and TRBJ2-1; 13 nucleotides match TRBD2. Sequenced material: whole blood, taken in connection with sensitization to the hapten diphenylcyclopropenone (DPC). The TCR was taken from a woman between 45 and 60 years old with alopecia areata. Some clones in this sample may be carry-over from other donors' samples. CDR3 in DNA: TGTGCCAGCAGTCAAACTAGCGGGAGGGATGAGCAGTTCTTC. It translates to CASSQTSGRDEQFF.